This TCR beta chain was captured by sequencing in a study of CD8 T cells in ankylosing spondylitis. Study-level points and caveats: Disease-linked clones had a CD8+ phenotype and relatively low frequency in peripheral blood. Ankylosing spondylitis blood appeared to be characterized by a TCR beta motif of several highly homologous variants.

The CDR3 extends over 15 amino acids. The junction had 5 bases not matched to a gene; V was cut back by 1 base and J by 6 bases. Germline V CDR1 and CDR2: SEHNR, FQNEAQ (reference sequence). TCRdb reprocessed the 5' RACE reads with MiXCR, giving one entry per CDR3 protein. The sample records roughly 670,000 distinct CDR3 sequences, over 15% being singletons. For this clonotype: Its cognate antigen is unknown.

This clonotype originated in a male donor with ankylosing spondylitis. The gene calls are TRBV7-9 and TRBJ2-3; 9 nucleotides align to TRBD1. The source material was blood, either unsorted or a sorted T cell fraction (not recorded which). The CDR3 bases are TGTGCCAGCAGCTTAGGGGACAGGGATCGGGATACGCAGTATTTT. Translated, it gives CASSLGDRDRDTQYF.